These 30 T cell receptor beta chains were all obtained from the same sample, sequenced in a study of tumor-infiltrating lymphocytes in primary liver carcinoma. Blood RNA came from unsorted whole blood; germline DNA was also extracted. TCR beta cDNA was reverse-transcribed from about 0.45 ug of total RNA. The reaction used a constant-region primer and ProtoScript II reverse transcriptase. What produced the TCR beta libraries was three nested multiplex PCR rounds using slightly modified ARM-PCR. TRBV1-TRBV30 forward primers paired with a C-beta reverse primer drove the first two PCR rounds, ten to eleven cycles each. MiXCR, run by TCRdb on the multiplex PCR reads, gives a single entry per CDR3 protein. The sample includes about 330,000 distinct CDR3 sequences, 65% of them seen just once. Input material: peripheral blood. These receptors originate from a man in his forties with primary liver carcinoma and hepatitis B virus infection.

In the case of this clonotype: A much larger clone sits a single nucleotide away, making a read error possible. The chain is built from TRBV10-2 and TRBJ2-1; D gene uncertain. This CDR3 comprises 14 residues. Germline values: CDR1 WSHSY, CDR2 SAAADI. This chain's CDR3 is CASGELPAYNEQFF. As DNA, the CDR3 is TGCGCCAGCGGTGAGTTGCCTGCGTACAATGAGCAGTTCTTC.

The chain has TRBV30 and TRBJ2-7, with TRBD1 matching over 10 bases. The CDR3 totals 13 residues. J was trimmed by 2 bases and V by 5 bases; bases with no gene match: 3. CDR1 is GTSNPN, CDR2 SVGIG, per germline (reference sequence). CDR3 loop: CAWEGQGTYEQYF. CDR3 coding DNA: TGTGCCTGGGAGGGACAGGGGACCTACGAGCAGTACTTC. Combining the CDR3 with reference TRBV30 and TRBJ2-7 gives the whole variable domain SQTIHQWPATLVQPVGSPLSLECTVEGTSNPNLYWYRQAAGRGLQLLFYSVGIGQISSEVPQNLSASRPQDRQFILSSKKLLLSDSGFYLCAWEGQGTYEQYFGPGTRLTVT.

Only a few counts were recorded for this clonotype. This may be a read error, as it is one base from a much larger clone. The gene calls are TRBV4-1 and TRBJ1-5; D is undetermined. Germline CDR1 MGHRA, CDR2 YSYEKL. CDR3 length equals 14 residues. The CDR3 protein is CASSHPVRNQPHHF. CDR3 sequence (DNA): TGCGCCAGCAGCCATCCCGTCAGGAATCAGCCCCATCATTTT.

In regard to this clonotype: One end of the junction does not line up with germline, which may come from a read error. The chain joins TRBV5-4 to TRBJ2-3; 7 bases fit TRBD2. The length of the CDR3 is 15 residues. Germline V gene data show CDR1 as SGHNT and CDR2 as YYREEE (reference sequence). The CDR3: CASNFGTGRADMQYF. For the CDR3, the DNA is TGTGCCAGCAACTTCGGGACGGGGAGGGCAGATATGCAGTATTTT.

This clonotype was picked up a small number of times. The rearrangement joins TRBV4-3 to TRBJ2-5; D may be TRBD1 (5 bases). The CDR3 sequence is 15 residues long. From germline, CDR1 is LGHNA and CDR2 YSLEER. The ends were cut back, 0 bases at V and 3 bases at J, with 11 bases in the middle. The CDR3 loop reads CASSQDLRGKETQYF. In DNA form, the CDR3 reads TGCGCCAGCAGCCAAGATCTAAGGGGAAAAGAGACCCAGTACTTC.

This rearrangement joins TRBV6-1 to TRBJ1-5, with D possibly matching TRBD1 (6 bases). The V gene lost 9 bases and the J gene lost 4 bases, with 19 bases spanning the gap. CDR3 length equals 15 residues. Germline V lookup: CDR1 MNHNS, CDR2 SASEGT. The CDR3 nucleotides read TGTGCCAGGATTACAGGGCTAACCTCGAATCAGCCCCAGCATTTT. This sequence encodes CARITGLTSNQPQHF.

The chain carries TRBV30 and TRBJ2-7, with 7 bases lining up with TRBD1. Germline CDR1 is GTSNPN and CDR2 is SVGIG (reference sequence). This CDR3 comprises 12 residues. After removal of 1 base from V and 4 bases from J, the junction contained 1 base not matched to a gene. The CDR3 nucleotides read TGTGCCTGGAGTGGACAGGGATACGAGCAGTACTTC. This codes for CAWSGQGYEQYF.

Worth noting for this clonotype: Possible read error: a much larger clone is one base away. The chain's CDR3 is CGSTQGANSGANVLTF. The CDR3 DNA follows: TGCGGCAGCACACAGGGGGCTAACTCTGGGGCCAACGTCCTGACTTTC. The chain uses TRBV10-2 and TRBJ2-6; 9 positions match TRBD1. Germline V lookup: CDR1 WSHSY, CDR2 SAAADI. The CDR3 contains 16 residues.

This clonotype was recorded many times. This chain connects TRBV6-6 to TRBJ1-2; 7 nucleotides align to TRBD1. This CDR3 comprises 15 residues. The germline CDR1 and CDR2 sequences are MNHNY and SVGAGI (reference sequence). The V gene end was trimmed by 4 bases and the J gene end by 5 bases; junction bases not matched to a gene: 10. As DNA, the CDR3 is TGTGCCAGCAGTTCCGGCCGGGACAGCCATTATGGCTACACCTTC. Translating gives CASSSGRDSHYGYTF.

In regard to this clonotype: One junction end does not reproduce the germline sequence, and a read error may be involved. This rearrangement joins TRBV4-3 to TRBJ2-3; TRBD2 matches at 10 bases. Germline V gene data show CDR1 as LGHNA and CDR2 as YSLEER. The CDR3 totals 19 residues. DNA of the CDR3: TGCGCCAGGAGCCCCTCCCGGACTAGCGGCCTTGAAATAACAGATACGCAGTATTTT. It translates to CARSPSRTSGLEITDTQYF.

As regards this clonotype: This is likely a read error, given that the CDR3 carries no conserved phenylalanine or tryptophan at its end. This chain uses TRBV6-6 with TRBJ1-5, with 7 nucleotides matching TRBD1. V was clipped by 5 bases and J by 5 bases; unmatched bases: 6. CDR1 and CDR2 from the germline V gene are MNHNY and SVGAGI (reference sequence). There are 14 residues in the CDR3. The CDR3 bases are TGTGCCAGCAGTCGACAGGGTGACCATCAGCCCCAGCATCTT. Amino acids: CASSRQGDHQPQHL.

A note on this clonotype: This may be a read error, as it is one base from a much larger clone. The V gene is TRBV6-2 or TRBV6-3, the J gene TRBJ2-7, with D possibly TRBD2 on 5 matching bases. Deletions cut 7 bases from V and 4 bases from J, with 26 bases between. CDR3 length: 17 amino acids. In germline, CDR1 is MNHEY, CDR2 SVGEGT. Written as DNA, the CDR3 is TGTGCCAGCAATTCTCACCATGGTAGTGGGAGTTTTTACGAGCAGTACTTC. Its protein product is CASNSHHGSGSFYEQYF.

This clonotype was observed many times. CDR3 sequence (DNA): TGCGCCAGCAGCTTATCGCCCCACACCGGGGAGCTGTTTTTT. Its protein is CASSLSPHTGELFF. The chain couples TRBV5-1 to TRBJ2-2; D gene unclear. The CDR3 is 14 amino acids. V was clipped by 2 bases and J by 3 bases, with 8 bases between them. CDR1 is SGHRS, CDR2 YFSETQ, per germline.

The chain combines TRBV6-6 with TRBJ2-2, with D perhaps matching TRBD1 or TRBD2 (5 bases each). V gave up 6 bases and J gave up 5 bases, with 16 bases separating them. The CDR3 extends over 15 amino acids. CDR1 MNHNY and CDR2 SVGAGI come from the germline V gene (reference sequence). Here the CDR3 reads CASRNGRWGTGELFF. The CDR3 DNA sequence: TGTGCCAGCAGGAACGGGCGATGGGGGACCGGGGAGCTGTTTTTT.

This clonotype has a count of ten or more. CDR3 DNA: TGTGCCAGCATCTTACCACCAGCGGGTTCTGGGGCCAACGTCCTGACTTTC. It specifies CASILPPAGSGANVLTF. V gene TRBV12-3 or TRBV12-4 combines with J gene TRBJ2-6, with D possibly being TRBD2 (6 bases). The CDR3 runs 17 residues. Trimming took 7 bases from V and 1 from J, leaving 17 bases between them.

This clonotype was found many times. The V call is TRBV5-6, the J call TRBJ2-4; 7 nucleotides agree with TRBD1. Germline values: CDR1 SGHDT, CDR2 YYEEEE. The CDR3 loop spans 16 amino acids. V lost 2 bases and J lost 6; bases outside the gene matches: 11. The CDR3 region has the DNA TGTGCCAGCAGCTTTGGACTCGACAGGGCGTTAAACATTCAGTACTTC. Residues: CASSFGLDRALNIQYF.

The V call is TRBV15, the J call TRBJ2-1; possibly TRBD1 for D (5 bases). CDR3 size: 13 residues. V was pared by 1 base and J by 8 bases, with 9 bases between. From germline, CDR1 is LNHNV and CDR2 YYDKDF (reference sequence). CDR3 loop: CATSRGGEYEQFF. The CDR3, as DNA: TGTGCCACCAGCAGAGGGGGCGAGTATGAGCAGTTCTTC.

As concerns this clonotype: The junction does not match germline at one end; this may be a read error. CDR3: CASSTRLGRTYKQYF. The CDR3 nucleotides read TGTGCCAGCAGTACCAGGCTGGGACGGACCTACAAGCAGTACTTC. The rearrangement links TRBV6-1 to TRBJ2-7, with D tentatively TRBD1 or TRBD2 (5 bases each). The germline V gene has CDR1 MNHNS and CDR2 SASEGT. This CDR3 region has 15 residues.

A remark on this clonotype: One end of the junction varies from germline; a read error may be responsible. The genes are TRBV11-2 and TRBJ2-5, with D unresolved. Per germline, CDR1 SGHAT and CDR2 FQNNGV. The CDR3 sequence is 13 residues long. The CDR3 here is CASSSIPQETQYF. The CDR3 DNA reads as TGTGCCAGCAGCTCCATACCGCAAGAGACCCAGTATTTC.

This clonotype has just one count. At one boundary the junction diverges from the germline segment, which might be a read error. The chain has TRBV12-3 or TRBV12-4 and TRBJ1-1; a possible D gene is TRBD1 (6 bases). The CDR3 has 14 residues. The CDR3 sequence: CASSDGQLYTEVFF. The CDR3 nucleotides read TGTGCCAGCAGTGACGGACAGCTGTACACTGAAGTTTTCTTT.

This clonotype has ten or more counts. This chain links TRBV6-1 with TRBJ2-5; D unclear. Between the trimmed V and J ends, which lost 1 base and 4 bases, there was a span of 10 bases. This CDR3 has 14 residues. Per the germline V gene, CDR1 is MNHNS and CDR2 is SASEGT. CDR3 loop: CASSEVRGGETQYF. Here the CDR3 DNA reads TGTGCCAGCAGTGAAGTCCGTGGTGGAGAGACCCAGTACTTC.

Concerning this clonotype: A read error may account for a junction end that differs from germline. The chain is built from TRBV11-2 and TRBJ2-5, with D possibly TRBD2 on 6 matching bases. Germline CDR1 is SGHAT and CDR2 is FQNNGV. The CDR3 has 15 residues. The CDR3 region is CASSLTAGSQENQYF. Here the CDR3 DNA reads TGTGCCAGCAGCTTAACTGCGGGAAGCCAAGAGAACCAGTACTTC.

CDR3 in DNA: TGTGCCAGCATCAAAGTCAGGGGGCCCCACGAGCAGTACTTC. It is translated as CASIKVRGPHEQYF. The chain carries TRBV6-1 and TRBJ2-7; 8 bases align to TRBD1. The CDR3 sequence is 14 residues long. The germline CDR1 and CDR2 sequences are MNHNS and SASEGT. V shed 7 bases and J 5 bases; nucleotides not matched to a gene: 10.

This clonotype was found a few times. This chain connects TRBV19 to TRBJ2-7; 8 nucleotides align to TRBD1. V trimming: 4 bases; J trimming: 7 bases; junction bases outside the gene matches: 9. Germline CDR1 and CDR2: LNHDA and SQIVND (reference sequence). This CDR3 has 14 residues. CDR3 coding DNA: TGTGCCAGTAGTAAGACAGGGGCCGACTATGAGCAGTACTTC. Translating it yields CASSKTGADYEQYF.

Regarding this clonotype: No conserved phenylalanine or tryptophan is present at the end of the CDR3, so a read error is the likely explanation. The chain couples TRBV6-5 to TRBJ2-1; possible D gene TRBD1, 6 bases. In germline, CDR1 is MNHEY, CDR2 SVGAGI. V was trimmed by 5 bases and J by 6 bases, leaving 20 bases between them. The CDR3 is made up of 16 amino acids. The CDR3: CASSSRVQGSVNEQFL. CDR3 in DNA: TGTGCCAGCAGTAGCCGTGTCCAGGGGTCGGTCAATGAGCAGTTCCTC.

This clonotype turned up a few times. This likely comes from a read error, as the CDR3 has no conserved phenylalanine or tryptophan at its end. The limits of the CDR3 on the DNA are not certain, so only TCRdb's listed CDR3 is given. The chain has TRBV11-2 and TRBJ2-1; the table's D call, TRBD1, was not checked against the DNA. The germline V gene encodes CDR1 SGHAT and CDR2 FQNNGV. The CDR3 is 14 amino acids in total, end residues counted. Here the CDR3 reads CASSFTGFYNEQLL.

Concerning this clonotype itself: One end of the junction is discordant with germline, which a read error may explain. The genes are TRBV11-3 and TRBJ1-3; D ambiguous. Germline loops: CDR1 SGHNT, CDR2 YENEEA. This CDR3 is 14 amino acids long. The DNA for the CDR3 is TGTGCCAGCGGCTCGCGGAAAACGGGAAACGCCATATATTTT. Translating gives CASGSRKTGNAIYF.

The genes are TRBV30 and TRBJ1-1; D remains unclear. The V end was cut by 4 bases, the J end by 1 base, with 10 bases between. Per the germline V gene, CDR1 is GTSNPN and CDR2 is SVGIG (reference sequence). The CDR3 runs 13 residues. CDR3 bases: TGTGCCTGGATCACCCCGAGGAACACTGAAGCTTTCTTT. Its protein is CAWITPRNTEAFF.

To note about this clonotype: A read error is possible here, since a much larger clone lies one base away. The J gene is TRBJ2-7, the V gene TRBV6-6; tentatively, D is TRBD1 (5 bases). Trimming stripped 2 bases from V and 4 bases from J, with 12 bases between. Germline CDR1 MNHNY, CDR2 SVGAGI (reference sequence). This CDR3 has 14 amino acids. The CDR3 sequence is CASSYHRSVYEQYF. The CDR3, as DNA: TGTGCCAGCAGTTACCACAGGAGTGTGTACGAGCAGTACTTC.

The CDR3 is CASSPLGHPYGYTF. CDR3 in DNA: TGTGCCAGCAGTCCCCTGGGACACCCCTATGGCTACACCTTC. The V call is TRBV7-2, the J call TRBJ1-2; D is possibly TRBD1 (6 bases). Between the trimmed V and J ends, which lost 6 bases and 4 bases, there was a span of 15 bases. This CDR3 has 14 residues. From germline, CDR1 is SGHTA and CDR2 FQGNSA.